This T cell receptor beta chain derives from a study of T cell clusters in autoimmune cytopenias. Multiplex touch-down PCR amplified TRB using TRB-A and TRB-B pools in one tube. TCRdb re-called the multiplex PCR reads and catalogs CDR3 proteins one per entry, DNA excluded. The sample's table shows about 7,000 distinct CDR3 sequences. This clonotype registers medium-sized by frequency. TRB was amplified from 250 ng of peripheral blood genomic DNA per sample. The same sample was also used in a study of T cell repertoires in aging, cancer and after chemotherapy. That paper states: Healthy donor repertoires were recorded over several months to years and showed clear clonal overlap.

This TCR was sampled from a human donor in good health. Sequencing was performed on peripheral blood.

The CDR3 loop reads CATRGSLNTGELFF. The V and J genes are TRBV19 and TRBJ2-2. There are 14 residues in the CDR3. In germline, CDR1 is LNHDA, CDR2 SQIVND (reference sequence).